This TCR beta chain was sequenced in a study of T cells after yellow fever vaccination. Across the whole study: The authors prepared low-cell-number fractions using SMART-Seq v4 Ultra Low Input.

A 5'RACE template-switching step, the method used to make TCR cDNA, added a universal primer site and UMIs. TCRdb redid the calling of the 5' RACE reads with MiXCR, one entry per CDR3 protein. The data show 620,000 or so distinct CDR3 sequences, 9% to 15% seen once. V was pared by 4 bases and J by 3 bases, with 8 bases of the junction left unmatched. The CDR3 has 16 residues. Germline V gene lookup returns CDR1 SEHNR and CDR2 FQNEAQ (reference sequence). Study outcomes and limitations: Researchers noted that a small share of clonotypes showed up in both CD4 and CD8 compartments. It was the secondary response that reached its peak faster, day 5 versus 15, but it was weaker.

This clonotype has a handful of counts. No antigen is known for it. The receptor's source is a young man who received the YFV17D yellow fever vaccine. Here the sequenced sample was PBMCs, taken on the day of the yellow fever booster vaccination. V and J are TRBV7-9 and TRBJ1-4; 7 bases are a match to TRBD1. The DNA of the CDR3 is TGTGCCAGCAGCTCGGACCCAGGGGGACCTAATGAAAAACTGTTTTTT. Its translation is CASSSDPGGPNEKLFF.